This record looks at one T cell receptor (beta chain) sequence and its context. Its antigen is still unknown. These data originate in a study of shared clonotypes between healthy human individuals. Across several immunoSEQ plates, the genomic DNA of each subset was split evenly. Sequencing used immunoSEQ multiplex PCR; TCRdb keeps in-frame clones, though not all of them. Here the sample spans roughly 2.5 million clones, roughly 92% being singletons. Findings and caveats of the study: The authors sampled blood alone, and tissue repertoires likely differ. Clonotype sharing among donors was expected to depend on sequencing depth. The sharing of around 5% of naive CD4 clonotypes was seen across a handful of donors.

Trimming shortened V by 10 bases and J by 5 bases, and 5 bases separated the two germline ends. The CDR3 is 10 residues long. Germline assignment: CDR1 LGHNA and CDR2 YSLEER. The sequence came from a man aged 18 to 30 in good health. Sequenced input: naive CD4+ T cells sorted from blood. As to subset: CD45RA+ positively selected. V and J are TRBV4-3 and TRBJ2-2, with D unresolved. CDR3: CAKTTGELFF. CDR3 DNA: TGCGCCAAGACAACCGGGGAGCTGTTTTTT.